Below, 9 T cell receptor beta chains from the same sample are listed, as sequenced in a study of metastatic and nonmetastatic thyroid tumors. TCRdb re-called clones via MiXCR from the PCR reads. In the table there are around 53,000 clones, more than 20% of which are singletons. Thyroid surgery took place with no prior treatment in any patient. The sample taken for sequencing was blood. The receptors here all came from a female donor with papillary thyroid cancer or a benign thyroid nodule (not recorded which). Some clones in this sample may be carry-over from other donors' samples.

The table lists this clone with many counts. This rearrangement joins TRBV6-1 to TRBJ2-5; a possible D gene is TRBD2 (6 bases). Germline values: CDR1 MNHNS, CDR2 SASEGT. The V end was cut by 5 bases, the J end by 4 bases, with 14 bases between. The length of the CDR3 is 14 residues. This CDR3 is CASSSDPGLETQYF. CDR3 DNA: TGTGCCAGCAGTTCAGATCCGGGACTAGAGACCCAGTACTTC.

This clone was observed many times. The rearrangement links TRBV19 to TRBJ2-1; D is ambiguous. The germline gives CDR1 LNHDA, CDR2 SQIVND (reference sequence). The length of the CDR3 is 15 residues. Trimming stripped 4 bases from V and 7 bases from J, with 17 bases between. CDR3 DNA: TGTGCCAGTAGTAAGCGTCCCGATGGGTGGAATGAGCAGTTCTTC. Encoded protein: CASSKRPDGWNEQFF. Together with reference TRBV19 and TRBJ2-1, the CDR3 gives the full variable domain: DGGITQSPKYLFRKEGQNVTLSCEQNLNHDAMYWYRQDPGQGLRLIYYSQIVNDFQKGDIAEGYSVSREKKESFPLTVTSAQKNPTAFYLCASSKRPDGWNEQFFGPGTRLTVL.

This clone was detected ten times or more. This chain connects TRBV4-2 to TRBJ2-2; TRBD2 aligns across 7 bases. Germline V gene data show CDR1 as LGHNA and CDR2 as YNFKEQ. The V gene end was trimmed by 4 bases and the J gene end by 5 bases; junction bases not matched to a gene: 4. The CDR3 length is 14 residues. CDR3 sequence reads: CASSRRRGTGELFF. The CDR3 DNA sequence: TGTGCCAGCAGCCGAAGGCGGGGGACCGGGGAGCTGTTTTTT.

This clone was seen only a few times. This could be a read error, since a much larger clone is one nucleotide away. The chain joins TRBV5-1 to TRBJ2-1; 8 positions agree with TRBD1. This CDR3 has 13 amino acids. CDR1 is SGHRS and CDR2 is YFSETQ in the germline V gene. The chain's CDR3 is CASSGQGTNEQLF. The DNA for the CDR3 is TGCGCCAGCAGCGGACAGGGTACCAATGAGCAGCTCTTC.

Comments on this clone: It may be a read error: a sequence one base away is much more abundant. This specimen includes other DNA sequences encoding the same CDR3. The V call is TRBV6-1, the J call TRBJ2-2; unclear D gene. Germline CDR1 is MNHNS and CDR2 is SASEGT. The CDR3 is made up of 15 amino acids. V gave up 0 bases and J gave up 7 bases, with 12 bases separating them. The CDR3 nucleotides read TGTGCCAGCAGTGAAGCTCTTCCCCTTGGCGGGGAGCTGTTTTTT. This translates into CASSEALPLGGELFF.

Note on this clone: The same CDR3 arises from other DNA sequences in this sample as well. This CDR3 is CASSRASTSGRSEQYF. In nucleotides, the CDR3 is TGTGCCAGCAGCCGAGCTTCGACTAGCGGGAGGTCCGAGCAGTACTTC. This rearrangement joins TRBV4-2 to TRBJ2-7, with 13 bases matching TRBD2. The ends lost 4 bases at V and 6 bases at J; junction bases unmatched: 9. CDR3 length: 16 residues. Germline CDR1 LGHNA, CDR2 YNFKEQ.

This chain uses TRBV4-1 with TRBJ2-7; 11 nucleotides agree with TRBD2. From germline, CDR1 is MGHRA and CDR2 YSYEKL. J gave up 1 base and V 0 bases, and 8 bases lay outside the gene matches. This CDR3 is built from 18 residues. CDR3 nucleotide sequence: TGCGCCAGCAGCCAAGAGGGGCTAGCGGGAGGCCTATCCTACGAGCAGTACTTC. This sequence encodes CASSQEGLAGGLSYEQYF.

This clone was found a few times. The chain couples TRBV6-1 to TRBJ1-1; 7 bases are shared with TRBD1. In germline, CDR1 is MNHNS, CDR2 SASEGT. CDR3 size: 15 residues. The J segment lost 3 bases and the V segment lost 7 bases, leaving 11 bases of the junction unmatched. DNA for the CDR3: TGTGCCAGCATTCCCGACAGGGCAGGATACACTGAAGCTTTCTTT. Translating it yields CASIPDRAGYTEAFF.

V usage is TRBV12-3 or TRBV12-4 and J usage is TRBJ2-3; D is undetermined. The CDR3 is made up of 14 amino acids. Trimming removed 2 bases at V and 12 bases at J, with 18 bases between. Here the CDR3 reads CASSLRATQETQYF. Here the CDR3 DNA reads TGTGCCAGCAGTTTAAGGGCTACCCAAGAGACCCAGTATTTT.